Shown below are 9 T cell receptor beta chains from a single sample sequenced in a study of cytomegalovirus exposure and HLA in healthy donors. The PCR used 60 Vbeta and 13 Jbeta primers. TCRdb's table, derived via immunoSEQ multiplex PCR, lists solely in-frame clones and lacks some. Found here are about 95,000 clones, around 73% of them singletons; the top ten hold over 3.5%. The sequenced sample consisted of PBMCs. These receptors originate from a woman aged 35 to 49 in good health and CMV-seropositive.

The chain uses TRBV6-1 and TRBJ1-1, with 11 nucleotides matching TRBD1. The CDR3 loop spans 16 amino acids. Trimming took 4 bases from V and 3 from J; bases not matched to a gene: 7. Germline V gene sequence: CDR1 MNHNS, CDR2 SASEGT. CDR3 nucleotides: TGTGCCAGCAGTGGAGCTCCGGGACAGGGGGACACTGAAGCTTTCTTT. It encodes CASSGAPGQGDTEAFF.

This clone has just one count. This chain links TRBV7-3 with TRBJ2-1; 10 nucleotides align to TRBD2. CDR3 length equals 14 residues. V shed 2 bases and J 8 bases; nucleotides not matched to a gene: 3. Germline CDR1 is SGHTA and CDR2 is FQGTGA. Here the CDR3 DNA reads TGTGCCAGCAGCTTACTAGCGGGAGTGGATGAGCAGTTCTTC. This codes for CASSLLAGVDEQFF. The full variable domain, its missing parts supplied by reference TRBV7-3 and TRBJ2-1, is GAGVSQTPSNKVTEKGKYVELRCDPISGHTALYWYRQSLGQGPEFLIYFQGTGAADDSGLPNDRFFAVRPEGSVSTLKIQRTERGDSAVYLCASSLLAGVDEQFFGPGTRLTVL.

This chain links TRBV6-5 with TRBJ2-5; tentative D call: TRBD1 (7 bases). This CDR3 comprises 15 residues. Germline CDR1 is MNHEY and CDR2 is SVGAGI. Trimming shortened V by 2 bases and J by 4 bases, and 14 bases separated the two germline ends. The CDR3 is CASSYLRGDGETQYF. In DNA, the CDR3 is TGTGCCAGCAGTTACCTCAGGGGGGACGGAGAGACCCAGTACTTC.

This clone was counted between two and nine times. As DNA, the CDR3 is TGTGCCAGCAGCCAACAGGGATACACTGAAGCTTTCTTT. It codes for CASSQQGYTEAFF. The V call is TRBV7-3, the J call TRBJ1-1; D perhaps matches TRBD1 (6 bases). CDR1 is SGHTA and CDR2 is FQGTGA in the germline V gene. V was trimmed by 5 bases and J by 3 bases, leaving 10 bases between them. The CDR3 runs to 13 residues.

This clone is a singleton in its sample. The genes are TRBV6-5 and TRBJ1-2, with D unclear. This CDR3 has 13 residues. CDR1 is MNHEY and CDR2 is SVGAGI in the germline V gene. V dropped 2 bases and J dropped 2 bases, with 6 bases sitting between them. The CDR3 sequence: CASSYEGNYGYTF. As DNA, the CDR3 is TGTGCCAGCAGTTACGAGGGAAACTATGGCTACACCTTC.

The V call is TRBV7-9, the J call TRBJ2-5; 11 positions match TRBD2. J was trimmed by 5 bases and V by 5 bases; bases with no gene match: 7. The CDR3 length is 15 residues. Germline V gives CDR1 SEHNR, CDR2 FQNEAQ (reference sequence). The DNA of the CDR3 is TGTGCCAGCAGCCCCGTGACTAGCGGGACGGAGACCCAGTACTTC. The encoded protein is CASSPVTSGTETQYF.

This clone counts as medium-sized. CDR3 in DNA: TGCGCCAGCAATCCGGGGTTAGGAACTGAAGCTTTCTTT. Translating gives CASNPGLGTEAFF. This rearrangement joins TRBV4-1 to TRBJ1-1; D unclear. Trimming pared 7 bases from V and 5 bases from J, leaving 14 bases between. Germline loops: CDR1 MGHRA, CDR2 YSYEKL. This CDR3 has 13 residues.

V gene TRBV5-1 combines with J gene TRBJ1-3; a weak D match, TRBD1 (6 bases). Per germline, CDR1 SGHRS and CDR2 YFSETQ. Trimming took 2 bases from V and 2 from J, leaving 14 bases between them. The CDR3 has 16 amino acids. CDR3 protein: CASSFAGAATGNTIYF. The CDR3 coding sequence is TGCGCCAGCAGCTTCGCAGGGGCTGCGACTGGAAACACCATATATTTT.

This rearrangement joins TRBV5-1 to TRBJ2-1; 11 bases map to TRBD2. Trimming took 4 bases from V and 4 from J; bases not matched to a gene: 4. Germline V gives CDR1 SGHRS, CDR2 YFSETQ. The CDR3 length is 15 residues. The CDR3 DNA reads TGCGCCAGCAGCCTACTAGCGGGAGATTACAATGAGCAGTTCTTC. It yields the protein CASSLLAGDYNEQFF.